This TCR beta chain comes out of a study of Ad26.COV2.S vaccination and SARS-CoV-2 variants. To note about this clone: Its antigen remains unidentified.

Noted treatment: roughly 20 received Ad26.COV2.S at low or high dose, single or two shots; several received placebo; per-sample allocation not given. The study sampled participants on day 63 after the first vaccine or placebo injection. The vaccine antigen was prefusion-stabilized Wuhan SARS-CoV-2 spike. TCRdb's table, derived via immunoSEQ multiplex PCR, lists solely in-frame clones and lacks some. This table holds 350,000 to 400,000 clones, 75% to 90% found once. Study conclusions and caveats: Marked by substantial breadth, spike-specific CD8+ and CD4+ T cell responses were reportedly seen after vaccination. Breadth and depth estimates from TCRs may understate total T cell responses.

V shed 4 bases and J shed 7 bases, with 7 bases lying between them. This CDR3 comprises 11 residues. Germline CDR1 reads SEHNR; CDR2 reads FQNEAQ (reference sequence). The V gene is TRBV7-9, the J gene TRBJ1-1; D unresolved. The sequence came from a person aged 18 to 59 who received the Ad26.COV2.S COVID-19 vaccine or a placebo. Sequencing was performed on peripheral blood, taken in a trial of Ad26.COV2.S vaccine versus placebo. As DNA, the CDR3 is TGTGCCAGCAGCTCCCTAAGTGAAGCTTTCTTT. Its protein is CASSSLSEAFF.